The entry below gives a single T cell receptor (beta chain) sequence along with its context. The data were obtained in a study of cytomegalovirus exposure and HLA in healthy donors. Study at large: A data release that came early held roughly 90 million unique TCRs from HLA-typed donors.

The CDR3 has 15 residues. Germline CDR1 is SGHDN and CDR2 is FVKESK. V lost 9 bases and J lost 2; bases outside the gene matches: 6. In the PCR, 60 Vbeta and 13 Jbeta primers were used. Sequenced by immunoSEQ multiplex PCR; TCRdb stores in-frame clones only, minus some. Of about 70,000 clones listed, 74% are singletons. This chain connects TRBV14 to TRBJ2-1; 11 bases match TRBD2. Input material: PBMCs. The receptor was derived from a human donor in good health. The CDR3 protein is CASQKGLAAYNEQFF. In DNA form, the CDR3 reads TGTGCCAGTCAAAAGGGACTAGCGGCCTACAATGAGCAGTTCTTC.